This TCR beta chain was captured in a study of T-cell reconstitution after alpha-beta-depleted transplantation in children. The TCRbeta library incorporated unique molecular identifiers. TCRdb reanalysed the PCR reads using MiXCR and keeps one entry per CDR3 protein. The repertoire holds around 530,000 distinct CDR3 sequences, roughly 33% seen once, with roughly 2.5% in the top ten. Per germline, CDR1 SGHDT and CDR2 YYEEEE. This CDR3 region has 15 residues. V was pared by 4 bases and J by 2 bases, with 5 bases of the junction left unmatched. This specimen was PBMCs from the stem cell graft donor, taken from the stem cell graft. The chain employs TRBV5-6 and TRBJ2-3; 9 bases agree with TRBD2. This sequence originates from a human donor who donated a stem cell graft to a child with aplastic anemia. This chain's CDR3 is CASSPGLAHTDTQYF. The CDR3 DNA follows: TGTGCCAGCAGCCCGGGACTAGCACACACAGATACGCAGTATTTT. Full variable domain (remainder filled in from reference TRBV5-6 and TRBJ2-3): DAGVTQSPTHLIKTRGQQVTLRCSPKSGHDTVSWYQQALGQGPQFIFQYYEEEERQRGNFPDRFSGHQFPNYSSELNVNALLLGDSALYLCASSPGLAHTDTQYFGPGTRLTVL.